This T cell receptor (beta chain) was sequenced in a study of regulatory T cells in long-lasting Graves disease. Points from the study as a whole: TRBV28 was favored in persistent disease, as were TRBJ1-2 and TRBJ2-5. Among the persistent patients, fewer than 3,500 public clonotypes were shared, more than the approximately 1,000 shared among new patients.

The time point denotes: newly diagnosed GD, antithyroid drugs for less than 3 months. RNA extracted from PBMCs served as the sequencing template. J was trimmed by 0 bases and V by 7 bases; bases with no gene match: 6. CDR3 length: 16 amino acids. CDR1 SNHLY and CDR2 FYNNEI come from the germline V gene. Library construction for TCR beta used iRepertoire HTBI primers and Arm-PCR of CDR3 regions. TCRdb analysed the multiplex PCR reads with MiXCR anew, one entry per CDR3 protein. The table has roughly 220,000 distinct CDR3 sequences, approximately 20% seen once. This clonotype was found many times. Its target is not known.

The sample consisted of peripheral blood mononuclear cells (PBMCs), taken at new diagnosis, from a patient treated with antithyroid drugs. The TCR comes from a female donor with Graves disease. V usage is TRBV2 and J usage is TRBJ2-1, with 10 bases identical to TRBD2. DNA of the CDR3: TGTGCCAGCACCGGACTAGCGGATCGCTCCTACAATGAGCAGTTCTTC. Encoded protein: CASTGLADRSYNEQFF. Variable domain in full (rest from reference TRBV2 and TRBJ2-1): EPEVTQTPSHQVTQMGQEVILRCVPISNHLYFYWYRQILGQKVEFLVSFYNNEISEKSEIFDDQFSVERPDGSNFTLKIRSTKLEDSAMYFCASTGLADRSYNEQFFGPGTRLTVL.